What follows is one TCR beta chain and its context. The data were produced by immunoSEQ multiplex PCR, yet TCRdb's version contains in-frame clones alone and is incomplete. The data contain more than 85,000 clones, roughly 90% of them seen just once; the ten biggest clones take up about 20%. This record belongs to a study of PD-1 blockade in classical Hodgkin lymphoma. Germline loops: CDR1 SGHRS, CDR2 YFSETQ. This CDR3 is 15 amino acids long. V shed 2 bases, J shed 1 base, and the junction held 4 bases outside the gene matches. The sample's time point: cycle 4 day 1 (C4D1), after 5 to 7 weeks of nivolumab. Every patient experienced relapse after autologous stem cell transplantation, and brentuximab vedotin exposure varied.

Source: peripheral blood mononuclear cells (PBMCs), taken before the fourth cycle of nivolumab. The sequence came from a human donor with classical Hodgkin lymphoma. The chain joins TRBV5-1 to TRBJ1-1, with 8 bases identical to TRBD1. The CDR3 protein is CASSFQGAENTEAFF. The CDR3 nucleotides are TGCGCCAGCAGCTTTCAGGGGGCTGAGAACACTGAAGCTTTCTTT.